This T cell receptor beta chain was profiled in a study of T cell changes during pregnancy in multiple sclerosis. The repertoire was sequenced with immunoSEQ multiplex PCR; TCRdb's copy has only in-frame clones and lacks some. The sample has tens of thousands of clones, 91% seen once. The sequence was collected from a female donor in good health, enrolled as a control in a pregnancy study. The sequencing used peripheral blood, collected after pregnancy.

CDR3 nucleotides: TGTGCCAGCAGTTACTCCTATGGCACTGAAGCTTTCTTT. It codes for CASSYSYGTEAFF. The V call is TRBV6-5, the J call TRBJ1-1, with D unresolved. The CDR3 loop spans 13 amino acids. V was clipped by 0 bases and J by 4 bases, with 6 bases between them. Per germline, CDR1 MNHEY and CDR2 SVGAGI.